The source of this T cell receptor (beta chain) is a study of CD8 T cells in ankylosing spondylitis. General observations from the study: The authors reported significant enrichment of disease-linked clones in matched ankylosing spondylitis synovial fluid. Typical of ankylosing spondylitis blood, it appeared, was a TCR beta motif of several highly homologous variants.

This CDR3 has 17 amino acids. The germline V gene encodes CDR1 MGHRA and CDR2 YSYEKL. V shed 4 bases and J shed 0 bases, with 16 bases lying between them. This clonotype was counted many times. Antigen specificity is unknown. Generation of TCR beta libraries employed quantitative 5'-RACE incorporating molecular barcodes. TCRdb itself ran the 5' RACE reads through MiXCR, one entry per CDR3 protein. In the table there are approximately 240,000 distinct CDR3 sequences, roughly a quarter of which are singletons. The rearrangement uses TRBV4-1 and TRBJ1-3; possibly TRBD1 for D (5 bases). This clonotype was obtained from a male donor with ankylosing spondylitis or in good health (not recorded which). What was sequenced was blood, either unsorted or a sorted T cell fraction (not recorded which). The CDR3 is CASSPPSPGASGNTIYF. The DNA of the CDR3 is TGCGCCAGCAGCCCCCCCTCTCCCGGGGCCTCTGGAAACACCATATATTTT.